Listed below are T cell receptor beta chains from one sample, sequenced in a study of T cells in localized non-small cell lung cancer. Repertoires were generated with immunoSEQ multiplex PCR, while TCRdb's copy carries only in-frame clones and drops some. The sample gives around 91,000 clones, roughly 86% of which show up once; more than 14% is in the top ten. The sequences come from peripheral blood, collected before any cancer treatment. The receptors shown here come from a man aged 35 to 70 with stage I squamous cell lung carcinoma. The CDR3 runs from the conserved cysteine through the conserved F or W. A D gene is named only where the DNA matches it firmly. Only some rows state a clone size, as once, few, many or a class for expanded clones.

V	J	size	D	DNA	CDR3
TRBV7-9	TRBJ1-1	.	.	TGTGCCAGCAGCCCTGAGGGGGGTAGGATTAGGGACACTGAAGCTTTCTTT	CASSPEGGRIRDTEAFF
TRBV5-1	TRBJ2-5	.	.	TGCGCCAGCAGCTTGGGAGGGGCAGAAGAGACCCAGTACTTC	CASSLGGAEETQYF
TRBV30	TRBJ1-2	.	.	TGTGCCTTCGCTTGGGAGGGGCGGGCCTATGGCTACACCTTC	CAFAWEGRAYGYTF
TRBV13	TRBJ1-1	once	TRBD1	TGTGCCAGCAGCTTTCGGACAGGAGCCATGAACACTGAAGCTTTCTTT	CASSFRTGAMNTEAFF
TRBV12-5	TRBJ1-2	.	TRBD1	TGTGCTAGTGGTTCGGACTTGACAGGGGTAGAGATAAACTATGGCTACACCTTC	CASGSDLTGVEINYGYTF
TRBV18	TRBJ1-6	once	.	TGTGCCAGCTCACCGGTAATAGGCTCCTATAATTCACCCCTCCACTTT	CASSPVIGSYNSPLHF
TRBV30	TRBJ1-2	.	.	TGTGCCTGGAGTGTACTTGGACAGAACTATGGCTACACCTTC	CAWSVLGQNYGYTF
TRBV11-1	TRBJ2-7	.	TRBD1	TGTGCCAGCAGCCAGACCGGGACAGGAGACTACGAGCAGTACTTC	CASSQTGTGDYEQYF
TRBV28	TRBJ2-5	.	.	TGTGCCAGCAGGCCCGGAGGGGAGACCCAGTACTTC	CASRPGGETQYF
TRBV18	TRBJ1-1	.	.	TGTGCCAGCTCACCGCCCCGGGCGGTGAACACTGAAGCTTTCTTT	CASSPPRAVNTEAFF
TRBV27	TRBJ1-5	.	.	TGTGCCAGCAGTTTATCGATTACCTTCAATCAGCCCCAGCATTTT	CASSLSITFNQPQHF
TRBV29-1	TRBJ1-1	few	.	TGCAGCACGCGATACAGGGAAGGTACTGAAGCTTTCTTT	CSTRYREGTEAFF
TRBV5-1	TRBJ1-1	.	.	TGCGCCAGCAGTTACGACGGAGTCAACACTGAAGCTTTCTTT	CASSYDGVNTEAFF
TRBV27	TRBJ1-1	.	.	TGTGCCAGCAGTTCCCTTAGGGAACCCACTGAAGCTTTCTTT	CASSSLREPTEAFF
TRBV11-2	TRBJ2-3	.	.	TGTGCCAGCAGCTCCAACAGGGGAGGTCCAGATACGCAGTATTTT	CASSSNRGGPDTQYF
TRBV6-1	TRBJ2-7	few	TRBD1	TGTGCCAGCAGGGAACAGGGGAGCTCCTACGAGCAGTACTTC	CASREQGSSYEQYF
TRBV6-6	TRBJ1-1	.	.	TGTGCCAGCAGCTCTACGGGGGGGAACACTGAAGCTTTCTTT	CASSSTGGNTEAFF
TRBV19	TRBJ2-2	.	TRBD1	TGTGCCACCCAGACAGGGGGACGGGGCGGGGAGCTGTTTTTT	CATQTGGRGGELFF
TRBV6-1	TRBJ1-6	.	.	TGTGCCAGCAGTGAAAGGCCGGGGTTTTCCTTATTCCCCCTCCACTTT	CASSERPGFSLFPLHF
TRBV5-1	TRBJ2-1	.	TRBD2	TGCGCCAGCAGCTTGGAGCGGGGTTACAATGAGCAGTTCTTC	CASSLERGYNEQFF
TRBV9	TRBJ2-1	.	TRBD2	TGTGCCAGCAGCGTAGGTATTAGCGGGGGATATAACTCCTACAATGAGCAGTTCTTC	CASSVGISGGYNSYNEQFF
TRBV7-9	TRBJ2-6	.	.	TGTGCCAGCAGCCCTCGGCAGGGCGACGTCCTGACTTTC	CASSPRQGDVLTF
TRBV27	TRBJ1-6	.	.	TGTGCCAGCAGACAGGCTCCCAATAATTCACCCCTCCACTTT	CASRQAPNNSPLHF
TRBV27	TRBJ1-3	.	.	TGTGCCAGCAGTTTAGGGTGGGTCGGAAACACCATATATTTT	CASSLGWVGNTIYF
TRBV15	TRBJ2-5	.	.	TGTGCCACCGGACGGGTACAAGAGACCCAGTACTTC	CATGRVQETQYF
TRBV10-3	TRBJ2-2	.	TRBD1	TGTGCCAGCAAACAGGGGGCCGGGGAGCTGTTTTTT	CASKQGAGELFF
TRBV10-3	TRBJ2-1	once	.	TGTGCCATCAGTTCTACTAGCACCGAGCAGTTCTTC	CAISSTSTEQFF
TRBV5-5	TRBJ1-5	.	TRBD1	TGTGCCAGCAGCGACGACACAGGGGCTTATAGCAATCAGCCCCAGCATTTT	CASSDDTGAYSNQPQHF
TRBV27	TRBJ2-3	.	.	TGTGCCAGCAGTCCTACTAGAGATACGCAGTATTTT	CASSPTRDTQYF
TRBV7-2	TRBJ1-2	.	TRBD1	TGTGCCAGCAGCTTACTATGGACAGGGTATCATGGCTACACCTTC	CASSLLWTGYHGYTF
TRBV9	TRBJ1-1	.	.	TGTGCCAGCAGCGTAGAAGGGCCAAACACTGAAGCTTTCTTT	CASSVEGPNTEAFF
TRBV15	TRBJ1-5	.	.	TGTGCCACCAGCAGAGATCAGGGGTGGAATAGCAATCAGCCCCAGCATTTT	CATSRDQGWNSNQPQHF
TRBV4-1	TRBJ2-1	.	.	TGCGCCAGCAGCCAAGTTTCTATGGGCGGCGTACGGTCGGGAGAGCAGTTCTTC	CASSQVSMGGVRSGEQFF
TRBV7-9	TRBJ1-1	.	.	TGTGCCAGCAGCTTAAGGTTGACAGACACTGAAGCTTTCTTT	CASSLRLTDTEAFF
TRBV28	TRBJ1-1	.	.	TGTGCCAGCAGTTTCACGTCGAAGAACACTGAAGCTTTCTTT	CASSFTSKNTEAFF
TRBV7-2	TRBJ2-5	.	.	TGTGCCAGCAGCTTAATGGGCAGGCAAGAGACCCAGTACTTC	CASSLMGRQETQYF
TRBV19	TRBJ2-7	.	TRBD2	TGTGCCAGTAGTATAACGTGGACTAGCGGATCCTACGAGCAGTACTTC	CASSITWTSGSYEQYF
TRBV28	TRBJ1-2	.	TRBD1	TGTGCCACCCAAAGTGAGACAGGGGTAGAATATGGCTACACCTTC	CATQSETGVEYGYTF
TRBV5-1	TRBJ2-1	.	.	TGCGCCAGCAGCTTGGCAAGCTGGGAAAATGAGCAGTTCTTC	CASSLASWENEQFF
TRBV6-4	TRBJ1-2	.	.	TGTGCCAGCAGTCGAACCCCAGGGGATAGCTATGGCTACACCTTC	CASSRTPGDSYGYTF
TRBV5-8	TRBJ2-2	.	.	TGTGCCAGCAGCTTGGCAACAGAACTCAACACCGGGGAGCTGTTTTTT	CASSLATELNTGELFF
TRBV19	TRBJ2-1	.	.	TGTGCCAGTAGTATAGACCGGCAGGACAATGAGCAGTTCTTC	CASSIDRQDNEQFF
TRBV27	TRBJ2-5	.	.	TGTGCCAGCTCCTATCGGTGGGGTAGGGGCGAAGAGACCCAGTACTTC	CASSYRWGRGEETQYF
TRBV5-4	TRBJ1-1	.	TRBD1	TGTGCCAGCAGCTACATCGACAGGGGGAACACTGAAGCTTTCTTT	CASSYIDRGNTEAFF
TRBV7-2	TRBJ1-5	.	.	TGTGCCAGCAGCTTAGTTGCGGGCGGCAATCAGCCCCAGCATTTT	CASSLVAGGNQPQHF
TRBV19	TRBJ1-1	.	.	TGTGCCAGTACCATCGGGGGAAGAGGCACTGAAGCTTTCTTT	CASTIGGRGTEAFF
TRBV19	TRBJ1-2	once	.	TGTGCCAGTAGTATAGAGGCTGGTCCCTATGGCTACACCTTC	CASSIEAGPYGYTF
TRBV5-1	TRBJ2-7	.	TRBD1	TGCGCCAGCAGCCAGGGCCCGGGACAGGGGACCCAGAGCTCCTACGAGCAGTACTTC	CASSQGPGQGTQSSYEQYF
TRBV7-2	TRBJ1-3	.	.	TGTGCCAGCAGCTTAGCGTCACCACAGGGCCTCTCTGGAAACACCATATATTTT	CASSLASPQGLSGNTIYF
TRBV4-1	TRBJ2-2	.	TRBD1	TGCGCCAGCAGCCAAGTAAGGGGGCTGAGCGGGGAGCTGTTTTTT	CASSQVRGLSGELFF
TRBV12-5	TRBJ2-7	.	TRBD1	TGTGCTAGTGGTCCTGATCGGGACAGGGCCTACGAGCAGTACTTC	CASGPDRDRAYEQYF
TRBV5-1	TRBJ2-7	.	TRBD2	TGCGCCAGCAGCTTGGCAGTGGCTAGCGGGGGGACTTACTCCTACGAGCAGTACTTC	CASSLAVASGGTYSYEQYF
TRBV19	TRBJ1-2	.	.	TGTGCCAGTACTCCAAGTGGAAGAGCGGGGGCCGAGGGCCATGGCTACACCTTC	CASTPSGRAGAEGHGYTF
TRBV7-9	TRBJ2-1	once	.	TGTGCCAGCAGCTCCTCATCTGACCAGCAGTTCTTC	CASSSSSDQQFF
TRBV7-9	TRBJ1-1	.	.	TGTGCCAGCAGCTTAGCGACGGAGAACACTGAAGCTTTCTTT	CASSLATENTEAFF